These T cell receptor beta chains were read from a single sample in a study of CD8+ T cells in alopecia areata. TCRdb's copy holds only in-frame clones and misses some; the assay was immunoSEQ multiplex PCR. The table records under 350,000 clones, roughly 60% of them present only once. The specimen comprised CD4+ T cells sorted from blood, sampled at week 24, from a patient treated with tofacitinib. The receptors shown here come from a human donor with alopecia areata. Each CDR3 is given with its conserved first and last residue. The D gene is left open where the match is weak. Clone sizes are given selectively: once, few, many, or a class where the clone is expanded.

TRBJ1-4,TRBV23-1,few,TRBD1,TGCGCCAGCAGTTACGTACAGGGGGCGGGAGAAAAACTGTTTTTT,CASSYVQGAGEKLFF
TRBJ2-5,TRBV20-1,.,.,TGCAGTGCTGAGTACCAAGAGACCCAGTACTTC,CSAEYQETQYF
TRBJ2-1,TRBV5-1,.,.,TGCGCCAGCAGCTTGGCCGGAGGAGAGCAGTTCTTC,CASSLAGGEQFF
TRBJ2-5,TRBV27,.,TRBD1,TGTGCCAGCAGTCCCGGGACAGGGGGCAGGGAGACCCAGTACTTC,CASSPGTGGRETQYF
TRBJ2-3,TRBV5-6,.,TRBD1,TGTGCCAGCAGCCTCGTAGGGACAGGGGGCGCAGGCACAGATACGCAGTATTTT,CASSLVGTGGAGTDTQYF
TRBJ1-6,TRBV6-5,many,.,TGTGCCAGCAGTTACTCGGGCAAGGACACCCTCCACTTT,CASSYSGKDTLHF
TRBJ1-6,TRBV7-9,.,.,TGTGCCAGCAGCTCAGACCCTTCACCCCTCCACTTT,CASSSDPSPLHF
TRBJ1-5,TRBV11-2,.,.,TGTGCCAGCAGCTTAGGCCCCTTGGGGCCCCAGCATTTT,CASSLGPLGPQHF
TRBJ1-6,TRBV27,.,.,TGTGCCAGCAGTCGGGATCGTTATTCACCCCTCCACTTT,CASSRDRYSPLHF
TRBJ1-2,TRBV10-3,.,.,TGTGCCATCAGTGAGTCGAATTCCGGGGGCGGCAACTATGGCTACACCTTC,CAISESNSGGGNYGYTF
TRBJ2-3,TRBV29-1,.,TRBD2,TGCAGCGTTGAATTAGCGGGGGATACGCAGTATTTT,CSVELAGDTQYF
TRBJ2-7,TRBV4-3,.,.,TGCGCCAGCAGCCAACAAACAGGTTACGAGCAGTACTTC,CASSQQTGYEQYF
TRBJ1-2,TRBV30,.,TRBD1,TGTGCCTGGAGGACAGGGGTGAACTATGGCTACACCTTC,CAWRTGVNYGYTF
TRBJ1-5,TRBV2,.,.,TGTGCCAGCAGTGTCGGTCACAATCAGCCCCAGCATTTT,CASSVGHNQPQHF
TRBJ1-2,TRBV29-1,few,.,TGCAGCGTTCCCCGGACAGATCCTGACGGCTACACCTTC,CSVPRTDPDGYTF
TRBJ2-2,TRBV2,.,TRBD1,TGTGCCACCACAGGGGACCCCGGGGAGCTGTTTTTT,CATTGDPGELFF
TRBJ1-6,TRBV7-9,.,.,TGTGCCAGCAGCTTGGAGGGACCCCGGCAGAATTCACCCCTCCACTTT,CASSLEGPRQNSPLHF
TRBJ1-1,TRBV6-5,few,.,TGTGCCAGCAGTCCGTCTTGGGGGCGCAACACTGAAGCTTTCTTT,CASSPSWGRNTEAFF
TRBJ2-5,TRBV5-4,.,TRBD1,TGTGCCAGCAGCCGGGGACAGCAAGAGACCCAGTACTTC,CASSRGQQETQYF
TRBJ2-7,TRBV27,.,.,TGTGCCAGCAGTAAGCGGACGGAGAGCTCCTACGAGCAGTACTTC,CASSKRTESSYEQYF
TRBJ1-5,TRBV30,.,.,TGTGCCTGGAGGGGGGGGGATCAGCCCCAGCATTTT,CAWRGGDQPQHF
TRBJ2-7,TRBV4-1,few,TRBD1,TGCGCCAGCAGCCCTTGGGGACAGGCCTACGAGCAGTACTTC,CASSPWGQAYEQYF
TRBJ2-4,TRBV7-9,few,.,TGTGCCAGCAGCCCCCAGGGGCCGGGGGACATTCAGTACTTC,CASSPQGPGDIQYF
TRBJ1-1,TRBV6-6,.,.,TGTGCCAGCAGTTACTTGGGGCGGGACACTGAAGCTTTCTTT,CASSYLGRDTEAFF
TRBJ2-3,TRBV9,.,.,TGTGCCAGCAGCGTAGGGGCCGGGGTTAGCACAGATACGCAGTATTTT,CASSVGAGVSTDTQYF
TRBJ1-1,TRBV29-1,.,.,TGCAGCGTTGATGCGTTGGGGACTGAAGCTTTCTTT,CSVDALGTEAFF
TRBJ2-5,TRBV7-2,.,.,TGTGCCAGCAGCTTAGGGCCGGGAGAGACCCAGTACTTC,CASSLGPGETQYF
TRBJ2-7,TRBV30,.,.,TGTGCCTGGACGTCCTCCTACGAGCAGTACTTC,CAWTSSYEQYF
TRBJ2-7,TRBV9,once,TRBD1,TGTGCCAGCAGCCCACGACAGGGGGGAACCTACGAGCAGTACTTC,CASSPRQGGTYEQYF
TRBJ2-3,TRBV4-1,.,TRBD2,TGCGCCAGCAGCCAAGCGAGGACTAGCGGCCGAGATACGCAGTATTTT,CASSQARTSGRDTQYF